The 17 T cell receptor beta chains in this list originate from one sample, sequenced in a study of blood T cell repertoires in COVID-19 (dated by TCRdb to 2018 to 2021). The receptor library was made with the immunoSEQ multiplex PCR assay. The clones in this table, taken by TCRdb from immuneACCESS, are in-frame only. Not every clone is retained; where verified, under half of the shortfall comes from an unresolved V gene, and the cause of the rest is unknown. This sample holds under 350,000 clones; about 89% were observed only once. The ten largest clonotypes hold 1.7% of the sample. Input material: PBMCs or T cells enriched from blood (not recorded which). These receptors all stem from a woman aged 35 to 49 who had recovered from COVID-19.

The chain has TRBV29-1 and TRBJ2-7; 9 bases align to TRBD1. Trimming removed 5 bases from V and 0 bases from J; junction bases left unmatched: 5. The CDR3 length is 14 residues. CDR1 and CDR2 from the germline V gene are SQVTM and ANQGSEA. The CDR3 nucleotides are TGCAGCGTTTCTGACAGGGGGGTCTCCTACGAGCAGTACTTC. Translation gives CSVSDRGVSYEQYF.

The chain uses TRBV19 and TRBJ2-1; tentative D call: TRBD1 (6 bases). The CDR3 contains 15 residues. CDR1 is LNHDA, CDR2 SQIVND, per germline (reference sequence). Trimming took off 1 base at V and 2 bases at J, with 9 bases between the two ends. The CDR3 coding sequence is TGTGCCAGTAGTATAGCGCCAGGGGCCTACAATGAGCAGTTCTTC. Its protein is CASSIAPGAYNEQFF.

The chain links TRBV2 to TRBJ1-6; no definite D call. CDR1 is SNHLY and CDR2 is FYNNEI in the germline V gene. Between the trimmed V and J ends, which lost 10 bases and 0 bases, there was a span of 7 bases. The CDR3 is made up of 13 amino acids. This CDR3 is CATVSSYNSPLHF. The CDR3 DNA sequence: TGTGCCACCGTGAGCTCCTATAATTCACCCCTCCACTTT.

V and J are TRBV6-5 and TRBJ2-5; 9 bases line up with TRBD2. V lost 7 bases and J lost 4; bases outside the gene matches: 4. The CDR3 runs to 13 residues. CDR1 is MNHEY and CDR2 is SVGAGI in the germline V gene. The CDR3 spells CASTKTSGETQYF. CDR3 nucleotide sequence: TGTGCCAGCACCAAGACTAGCGGAGAGACCCAGTACTTC.

V gene TRBV7-2 combines with J gene TRBJ2-1; the match to TRBD2 covers 11 bases. V was clipped by 5 bases and J by 4 bases; unmatched bases: 7. The CDR3 extends over 16 amino acids. Germline V gene sequence: CDR1 SGHTA, CDR2 FQGNSA. DNA for the CDR3: TGTGCCAGCAGCCCGCAACTAGCGGGGGTTTACAATGAGCAGTTCTTC. It is translated as CASSPQLAGVYNEQFF.

This clone was counted a few times. The rearrangement links TRBV5-4 to TRBJ2-7; 7 positions agree with TRBD1. The V and J ends lost 0 bases and 1 base, in that order; junction bases with no gene match: 4. Germline V lookup: CDR1 SGHNT, CDR2 YYREEE (reference sequence). CDR3 length equals 15 residues. The CDR3 spells CASSLGNRGSYEQYF. Here the CDR3 DNA reads TGTGCCAGCAGCTTGGGAAACAGGGGATCCTACGAGCAGTACTTC.

CDR3: CAWSAGTGGSPLHF. In nucleotides, the CDR3 is TGTGCCTGGAGCGCCGGGACAGGGGGATCACCCCTCCACTTT. J is TRBJ1-6 and V is TRBV30, with 11 positions matching TRBD1. Germline V gene data show CDR1 as GTSNPN and CDR2 as SVGIG (reference sequence). CDR3 size: 14 residues. V was pared by 3 bases and J by 10 bases, with 5 bases of the junction left unmatched.

The V call is TRBV5-1, the J call TRBJ1-2; D is possibly TRBD1 (5 bases). V was pared by 3 bases and J by 6 bases, with 9 bases between. This CDR3 is 12 amino acids long. CDR1 is SGHRS and CDR2 is YFSETQ in the germline V gene. The CDR3 DNA sequence: TGCGCCAGCAGCTATGGAGGGGATGGCTACACCTTC. Its protein is CASSYGGDGYTF.

The gene calls are TRBV7-6 and TRBJ2-1; 13 bases fit TRBD2. V shed 1 base, J shed 0 bases, and the junction held 6 bases outside the gene matches. The length of the CDR3 is 19 residues. Germline V gene data show CDR1 as SGHVS and CDR2 as FNYEAQ. DNA of the CDR3: TGTGCCAGCAGCTTAGTGGGGACTAGCGGGATTAGCTCCTACAATGAGCAGTTCTTC. This translates into CASSLVGTSGISSYNEQFF.

This clone was counted between two and nine times. V and J are TRBV4-1 and TRBJ1-5; tentative D call: TRBD1 (5 bases). Per germline, CDR1 MGHRA and CDR2 YSYEKL. The CDR3 sequence is 17 residues long. The V and J ends lost 2 bases and 1 base respectively, with 15 bases between them. The CDR3: CASSQFYQGGSNQPQHF. CDR3 DNA sequence: TGCGCCAGCAGCCAATTTTATCAGGGTGGCAGCAATCAGCCCCAGCATTTT.

This chain links TRBV27 with TRBJ2-3; 7 bases align to TRBD1. The CDR3 is 15 residues long. Germline CDR1 and CDR2: MNHEY and SMNVEV (reference sequence). V lost 5 bases, J lost 2 bases, and 7 bases stayed unmatched. The CDR3 nucleotides read TGTGCCAGCAGTACCCGCGACAGGGCCACAGATACGCAGTATTTT. This gives the protein CASSTRDRATDTQYF.

J is TRBJ1-1 and V is TRBV5-1; D is unclear. CDR1 and CDR2 (germline): SGHRS, YFSETQ. V gave up 3 bases and J gave up 0 bases, with 12 bases separating them. This CDR3 region has 15 residues. Here the CDR3 DNA reads TGCGCCAGCAGCTCACAAGTGAACATGAACACTGAAGCTTTCTTT. Protein: CASSSQVNMNTEAFF.

This chain connects TRBV2 to TRBJ1-4; TRBD1 matches at 8 bases. J was trimmed by 8 bases and V by 5 bases; bases with no gene match: 7. CDR3 size: 14 residues. In germline, CDR1 is SNHLY, CDR2 FYNNEI. The CDR3 nucleotides are TGTGCCAGCAGTCAAGACAGGGGTGGAGAAAAACTGTTTTTT. Residues: CASSQDRGGEKLFF. Based on the CDR3 plus reference TRBV2 and TRBJ1-4, the full variable domain is EPEVTQTPSHQVTQMGQEVILRCVPISNHLYFYWYRQILGQKVEFLVSFYNNEISEKSEIFDDQFSVERPDGSNFTLKIRSTKLEDSAMYFCASSQDRGGEKLFFGSGTQLSVL.

This clone was seen a handful of times. The chain is built from TRBV7-9 and TRBJ2-7; D remains ambiguous. Germline CDR1 SEHNR, CDR2 FQNEAQ (reference sequence). The CDR3 covers 12 residues. Trimming removed 3 bases from V and 4 bases from J, with 7 bases in between. This chain's CDR3 is CASSFTGYEQYF. The CDR3, as DNA: TGTGCCAGCAGCTTCACCGGGTACGAGCAGTACTTC.

This clone was seen a few times. The J gene is TRBJ1-1, the V gene TRBV6-5, with a weak D call TRBD1 (5 bases). The CDR3 is made up of 15 amino acids. Looked up from germline, CDR1 is MNHEY and CDR2 is SVGAGI. The V and J ends lost 2 bases and 8 bases respectively, with 18 bases between them. The CDR3 protein is CASSYRRTGQGEAFF. CDR3 coding DNA: TGTGCCAGCAGTTACCGCCGGACCGGGCAGGGAGAAGCTTTCTTT.

The chain has TRBV6-6 and TRBJ1-4; 11 nucleotides agree with TRBD1. This CDR3 region has 16 residues. Per germline, CDR1 MNHNY and CDR2 SVGAGI (reference sequence). Losses at the gene ends were 7 bases for V and 0 bases for J; bases not matched to a gene: 4. The CDR3, as DNA: TGTGCCAGCAAGGACAGGGGGCGGTCAACTAATGAAAAACTGTTTTTT. Translating gives CASKDRGRSTNEKLFF.

The chain joins TRBV9 to TRBJ1-1; 9 nucleotides match TRBD1. Germline values: CDR1 SGDLS, CDR2 YYNGEE. V was clipped by 0 bases and J by 2 bases; unmatched bases: 8. The CDR3 runs to 17 residues. CDR3 coding DNA: TGTGCCAGCAGCGTAGCCCAGGACAGGGGCATAAACACTGAAGCTTTCTTT. Amino acid sequence: CASSVAQDRGINTEAFF.